What follows describes a single T cell receptor beta chain. This specimen belongs to a study of blood T cell repertoires in COVID-19. Study-level background: Spain, Italy and the United States supplied samples that represented acute and convalescent COVID-19. T cells, B-cell-depleted T cells, or PBMCs provided the cDNA or gDNA that served as material.

The germline CDR1 and CDR2 sequences are SGDLS and YYNGEE. The CDR3 totals 14 residues. Trimming took off 4 bases at V and 2 bases at J, with 10 bases between the two ends. Under the authors' procedure: It was from reference gene primer amplification that nucleated cell counts were estimated. Method: immunoSEQ multiplex PCR; TCRdb's copy keeps in-frame clones and lacks some. The V and J calls and clone size were taken over from that table, and D and trimming were inferred from the DNA. The data hold 300,000 to 400,000 clones, with over 75% observed a single time. Sequenced sample: peripheral blood. The clonotype was recovered from a human donor in a cohort sampled during active COVID-19. V gene TRBV9 combines with J gene TRBJ1-3; weak D call: TRBD1 (5 bases). CDR3 loop: CASSPGGAGNTIYF. The CDR3 DNA is TGTGCCAGCAGCCCCGGGGGGGCTGGAAACACCATATATTTT.